Below, 8 T cell receptor beta chains from the same sample are listed, as sequenced in a study of T cell changes during pregnancy in multiple sclerosis. TCRdb keeps only in-frame clones here, not all; method: immunoSEQ multiplex PCR. This sample has under 55,000 clones, with roughly 92% found just once. The specimen comprised CD4+ T cells from peripheral blood mononuclear cells, sampled in the third trimester of pregnancy. These receptor sequences come from a female donor with multiple sclerosis, enrolled in a pregnancy study.

V gene TRBV20-1 combines with J gene TRBJ2-1, with TRBD2 identical over 8 bases. The CDR3 runs to 11 residues. Germline-derived CDR1 and CDR2 are DFQATT and SNEGSKA (reference sequence). The CDR3 DNA follows: TGCAGCGGGGGGGCGGCCTATGAGCAGTTCTTC. This encodes CSGGAAYEQFF.

This chain joins TRBV5-1 and TRBJ1-2; D call uncertain. The length of the CDR3 is 16 residues. CDR1 is SGHRS, CDR2 YFSETQ, per germline. V lost 4 bases to trimming and J lost 4 bases, with 20 bases between them. The CDR3 nucleotides read TGCGCCAGCAGCCCAGCGTCCGACCGTAGTCTCTATGGCTACACCTTC. Its protein is CASSPASDRSLYGYTF.

V usage is TRBV27 and J usage is TRBJ2-1; 13 bases map to TRBD2. Germline trimming cut 0 bases from V and 6 bases from J; bases unmatched to any gene: 5. In germline, CDR1 is MNHEY, CDR2 SMNVEV (reference sequence). The CDR3 totals 17 residues. CDR3 residues: CASSLSGLAGRSNEQFF. For the CDR3, the DNA is TGTGCCAGCAGTTTATCGGGACTAGCGGGGCGTAGCAATGAGCAGTTCTTC.

J is TRBJ2-1 and V is TRBV6-1; 7 bases map to TRBD1. Losses at the gene ends were 1 base for V and 3 bases for J; bases not matched to a gene: 3. The germline V gene encodes CDR1 MNHNS and CDR2 SASEGT. The CDR3 is made up of 15 amino acids. The CDR3 sequence: CASSEDRGVYNEQFF. CDR3 coding DNA: TGTGCCAGCAGTGAAGACAGGGGAGTCTACAATGAGCAGTTCTTC.

V gene TRBV4-3 combines with J gene TRBJ1-2, with D maybe TRBD1 (5 bases). CDR1 and CDR2 (germline): LGHNA, YSLEER. There are 15 residues in the CDR3. V lost 4 bases, J lost 6 bases, and 18 bases lay in between. The CDR3 loop is CASSRNSRGRDGYTF. CDR3 coding DNA: TGCGCCAGCAGCCGGAATAGTCGGGGGAGGGATGGCTACACCTTC.

The chain has TRBV15 and TRBJ1-4, with 8 bases identical to TRBD1. CDR1 and CDR2 from the germline V gene are LNHNV and YYDKDF (reference sequence). The CDR3 totals 14 residues. V lost 3 bases to trimming and J lost 5 bases; unmatched junction nucleotides: 2. CDR3 sequence (DNA): TGTGCCACCAGCAGGCGGACAGGGAATGAAAAACTGTTTTTT. Amino acids: CATSRRTGNEKLFF.

The genes are TRBV7-2 and TRBJ1-2, with TRBD1 identical over 9 bases. Trimming cost V 1 base and J 4 bases; bases outside gene matches: 13. The CDR3 runs 18 residues. CDR1 is SGHTA and CDR2 is FQGNSA in the germline V gene. CDR3 sequence reads: CASSLGPGQGLSPYGYTF. The CDR3 nucleotides are TGTGCCAGCAGCTTAGGGCCGGGACAGGGACTTTCTCCCTATGGCTACACCTTC. The complete variable domain, with remaining parts taken from reference TRBV7-2 and TRBJ1-2, reads GAGVSQSPSNKVTEKGKDVELRCDPISGHTALYWYRQSLGQGLEFLIYFQGNSAPDKSGLPSDRFSAERTGGSVSTLTIQRTQQEDSAVYLCASSLGPGQGLSPYGYTFGSGTRLTVV.

The chain uses TRBV11-2 and TRBJ2-5; 11 nucleotides agree with TRBD2. Germline V lookup: CDR1 SGHAT, CDR2 FQNNGV. V was pared by 2 bases and J by 2 bases, with 4 bases of the junction left unmatched. The CDR3 totals 16 residues. CDR3 loop: CASSLRLAGRQETQYF. The CDR3 nucleotides read TGTGCCAGCAGCTTACGACTAGCGGGGAGACAAGAGACCCAGTACTTC.